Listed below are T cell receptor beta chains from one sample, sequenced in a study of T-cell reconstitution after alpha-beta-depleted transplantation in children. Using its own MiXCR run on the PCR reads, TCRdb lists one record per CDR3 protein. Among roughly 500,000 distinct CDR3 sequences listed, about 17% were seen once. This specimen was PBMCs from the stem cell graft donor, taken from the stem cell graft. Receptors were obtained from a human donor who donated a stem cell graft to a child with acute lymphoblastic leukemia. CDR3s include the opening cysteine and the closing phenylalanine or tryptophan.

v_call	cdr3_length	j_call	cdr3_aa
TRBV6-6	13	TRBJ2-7	CASSRTGPYEQYF
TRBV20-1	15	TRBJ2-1	CSAPHVEGSYNEQFF
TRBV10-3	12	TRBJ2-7	CAISNRGYEQYF
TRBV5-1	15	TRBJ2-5	CASSTGTGVYETQYF
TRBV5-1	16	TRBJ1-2	CASSRTPGQGNGGYTF
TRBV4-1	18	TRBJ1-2	CASSQTLLPAAQDYGYTF
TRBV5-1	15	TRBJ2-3	CASGLETPSTDTQYF
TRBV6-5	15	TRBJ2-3	CASSYQRYSTDTQYF
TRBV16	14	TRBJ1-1	CASSHERGGTEAFF
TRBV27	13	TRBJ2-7	CASGTSGAYEQYF
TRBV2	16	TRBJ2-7	CASRGPRDSPTYEQYF
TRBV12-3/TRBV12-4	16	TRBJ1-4	CASSFLPPGPNEKLFF
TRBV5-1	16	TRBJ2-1	CASSHRRSGISNEQFF
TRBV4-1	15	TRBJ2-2	CASSHLTGNTGELFF
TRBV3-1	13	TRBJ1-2	CASSFQGDYGYTF
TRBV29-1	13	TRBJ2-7	CSVGGQGQYEQYF
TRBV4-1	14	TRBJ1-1	CASSQDYGYTEAFF
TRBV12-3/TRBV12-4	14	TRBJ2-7	CASSLSSGRGEQYF
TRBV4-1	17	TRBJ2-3	CASSQEVAGGPGDTQYF
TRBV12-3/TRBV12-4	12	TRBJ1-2	CASSRGNYGYTF
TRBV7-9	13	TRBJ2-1	CASNGQPNNEQFF
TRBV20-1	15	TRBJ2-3	CRAKLGGVPTDTQYF
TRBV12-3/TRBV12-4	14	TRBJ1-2	CASTGPGANYGYTF
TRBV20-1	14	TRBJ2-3	CSARGVGVADTQYF
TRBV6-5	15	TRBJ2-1	CASSTDRGPYNEQFF
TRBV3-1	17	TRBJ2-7	CASSQDPSGRYSYEQYF
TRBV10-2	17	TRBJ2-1	CASGTLGKTLSYNEQFF
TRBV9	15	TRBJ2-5	CASSVTGTSQETQYF
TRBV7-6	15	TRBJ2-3	CASSLVSWLEDGGNF
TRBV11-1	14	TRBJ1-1	CASSSFQGITEAFF
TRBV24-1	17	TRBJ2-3	CATSDGGLAEFTDTQYF
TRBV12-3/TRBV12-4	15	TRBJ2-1	CASRGTQVVGNEQFF